Listed below are T cell receptor beta chains from one sample, sequenced in a study of blood T cells in healthy people across ages. TCRdb fed the 5' RACE reads into MiXCR, producing one record per CDR3 protein. The sample has about 640,000 distinct CDR3 sequences; approximately 40% are singletons. The sequencing input was blood. The receptors stem from an older man in good health. Both conserved end residues are part of each CDR3. A D gene is named only where the DNA matches it firmly. Some rows have no size entry. The others give once, few or many, or a class for an expanded clone.

abundance: NA
j_gene: TRBJ2-5
d_gene: TRBD2
v_gene: TRBV20-1
CDR3aa: CSARERTSGRAGETQYF
CDR3nt: TGCAGTGCTAGAGAGAGGACTAGCGGGAGGGCAGGAGAGACCCAGTACTTC

abundance: many
j_gene: TRBJ2-1
d_gene: TRBD2
v_gene: TRBV7-9
CDR3aa: CASSLGREGRVNEQFF
CDR3nt: TGTGCCAGCAGCTTGGGGCGGGAGGGCCGGGTCAATGAGCAGTTCTTC

abundance: NA
j_gene: TRBJ2-7
d_gene: TRBD1
v_gene: TRBV6-2/TRBV6-3
CDR3aa: CASSQISGTGGEQYF
CDR3nt: TGTGCCAGCAGTCAAATCTCCGGGACAGGAGGCGAGCAGTACTTC

abundance: few
j_gene: TRBJ1-6
d_gene: NA
v_gene: TRBV7-9
CDR3aa: CASSLEGFGSPLHF
CDR3nt: TGTGCCAGCAGCTTAGAAGGGTTTGGTTCACCCCTCCACTTT

abundance: NA
j_gene: TRBJ2-6
d_gene: NA
v_gene: TRBV29-1
CDR3aa: CSVPAGSEANVLTF
CDR3nt: TGCAGCGTTCCCGCAGGGTCTGAGGCCAACGTCCTGACTTTC

abundance: NA
j_gene: TRBJ1-2
d_gene: TRBD1
v_gene: TRBV20-1
CDR3aa: CSATGGAGYGYTF
CDR3nt: TGCAGTGCTACAGGGGGCGCAGGCTATGGCTACACCTTC

abundance: NA
j_gene: TRBJ1-2
d_gene: NA
v_gene: TRBV29-1
CDR3aa: CSVEWQGRSYGYTF
CDR3nt: TGCAGCGTTGAATGGCAGGGGAGATCCTATGGCTACACCTTC

abundance: NA
j_gene: TRBJ1-3
d_gene: NA
v_gene: TRBV3-1
CDR3aa: CASSLSRQASSGNTIYF
CDR3nt: TGTGCCAGCAGCCTTTCCCGACAGGCCAGCTCTGGAAACACCATATATTTT

abundance: few
j_gene: TRBJ2-1
d_gene: TRBD2
v_gene: TRBV20-1
CDR3aa: CSRSVAGGPNEQFF
CDR3nt: TGCAGTCGGAGCGTAGCGGGAGGGCCGAATGAGCAGTTCTTC

abundance: NA
j_gene: TRBJ1-4
d_gene: TRBD1
v_gene: TRBV5-1
CDR3aa: CASSVDRVNEKLFF
CDR3nt: TGCGCCAGCAGCGTGGACAGGGTTAACGAAAAACTGTTTTTT

abundance: NA
j_gene: TRBJ2-1
d_gene: TRBD2
v_gene: TRBV27
CDR3aa: CASSLRGTSGSNEQFF
CDR3nt: TGTGCCAGCAGTTTGCGCGGGACTAGCGGGAGTAATGAGCAGTTCTTC

abundance: NA
j_gene: TRBJ2-3
d_gene: TRBD1
v_gene: TRBV12-3/TRBV12-4
CDR3aa: CASSSRWTGLADTQYF
CDR3nt: TGTGCCAGCAGTTCCAGGTGGACAGGGCTCGCAGATACGCAGTATTTT

abundance: NA
j_gene: TRBJ2-3
d_gene: NA
v_gene: TRBV5-1
CDR3aa: CAGRRDGSLGTQYF
CDR3nt: TGCGCCGGCAGACGGGACGGGTCCTTGGGTACGCAGTATTTT

abundance: NA
j_gene: TRBJ1-1
d_gene: NA
v_gene: TRBV30
CDR3aa: CAWRPGGGRVWTEAFF
CDR3nt: TGTGCCTGGAGACCCGGAGGGGGAAGGGTTTGGACTGAAGCTTTCTTT

abundance: NA
j_gene: TRBJ2-2
d_gene: NA
v_gene: TRBV4-3
CDR3aa: CASSQDGGIGELFF
CDR3nt: TGCGCCAGCAGCCAAGACGGGGGCATTGGGGAGCTGTTTTTT

abundance: few
j_gene: TRBJ2-2
d_gene: TRBD1
v_gene: TRBV20-1
CDR3aa: CSARDRQGAWTGELFF
CDR3nt: TGCAGTGCTAGAGATCGACAGGGGGCTTGGACCGGGGAGCTGTTTTTT

abundance: NA
j_gene: TRBJ1-4
d_gene: TRBD1
v_gene: TRBV6-5
CDR3aa: CASSYGTATNEKLFF
CDR3nt: TGTGCCAGCAGTTATGGGACAGCAACTAATGAAAAACTGTTTTTT

abundance: NA
j_gene: TRBJ1-1
d_gene: NA
v_gene: TRBV2
CDR3aa: CASSEIGPDTEAFF
CDR3nt: TGTGCCAGCAGTGAAATAGGGCCAGACACTGAAGCTTTCTTT

abundance: NA
j_gene: TRBJ1-2
d_gene: NA
v_gene: TRBV11-2
CDR3aa: CASSIGTQKIYGYTF
CDR3nt: TGTGCCAGCAGCATCGGGACTCAGAAGATCTATGGCTACACCTTC

abundance: NA
j_gene: TRBJ2-3
d_gene: TRBD1
v_gene: TRBV25-1
CDR3aa: CASTLTGGPLGGQYF
CDR3nt: TGTGCCAGCACCCTCACAGGGGGTCCATTGGGGGGGCAGTATTTT

abundance: few
j_gene: TRBJ2-3
d_gene: TRBD1
v_gene: TRBV12-3/TRBV12-4
CDR3aa: CASSTWGTAGDTQYF
CDR3nt: TGTGCCAGCAGTACCTGGGGGACAGCCGGGGATACGCAGTATTTT

abundance: NA
j_gene: TRBJ2-3
d_gene: NA
v_gene: TRBV5-1
CDR3aa: CASSLGEGYRDTQYF
CDR3nt: TGCGCCAGCAGCTTGGGAGAGGGGTACAGAGATACGCAGTATTTT

abundance: few
j_gene: TRBJ1-2
d_gene: NA
v_gene: TRBV3-1
CDR3aa: CASSQQGPYGYTF
CDR3nt: TGTGCCAGCAGCCAACAGGGGCCCTATGGCTACACCTTC

abundance: NA
j_gene: TRBJ2-5
d_gene: TRBD1
v_gene: TRBV6-5
CDR3aa: CASGTGGREQYF
CDR3nt: TGTGCCAGCGGGACAGGGGGCAGGGAGCAGTACTTC

abundance: many
j_gene: TRBJ2-5
d_gene: NA
v_gene: TRBV29-1
CDR3aa: CSVVGREIRETQYF
CDR3nt: TGCAGCGTTGTAGGCAGGGAAATTCGAGAGACCCAGTACTTC

abundance: NA
j_gene: TRBJ2-1
d_gene: TRBD2
v_gene: TRBV14
CDR3aa: CASSQGTSYYNEQFF
CDR3nt: TGTGCCAGCAGCCAAGGGACTAGTTACTACAATGAGCAGTTCTTC

abundance: many
j_gene: TRBJ2-7
d_gene: TRBD1
v_gene: TRBV12-3/TRBV12-4
CDR3aa: CASSLEGTGGYEQYF
CDR3nt: TGTGCCAGCAGTTTAGAGGGGACAGGGGGCTACGAGCAGTACTTC

abundance: NA
j_gene: TRBJ2-3
d_gene: TRBD2
v_gene: TRBV25-1
CDR3aa: CASRASGRAAINTQYF
CDR3nt: TGTGCCAGCAGGGCTAGCGGGAGGGCCGCGATCAATACGCAGTATTTT

abundance: few
j_gene: TRBJ1-2
d_gene: NA
v_gene: TRBV4-3
CDR3aa: CASSQVEQKFRGYTF
CDR3nt: TGCGCCAGCAGCCAAGTTGAACAGAAGTTTCGGGGCTACACCTTC